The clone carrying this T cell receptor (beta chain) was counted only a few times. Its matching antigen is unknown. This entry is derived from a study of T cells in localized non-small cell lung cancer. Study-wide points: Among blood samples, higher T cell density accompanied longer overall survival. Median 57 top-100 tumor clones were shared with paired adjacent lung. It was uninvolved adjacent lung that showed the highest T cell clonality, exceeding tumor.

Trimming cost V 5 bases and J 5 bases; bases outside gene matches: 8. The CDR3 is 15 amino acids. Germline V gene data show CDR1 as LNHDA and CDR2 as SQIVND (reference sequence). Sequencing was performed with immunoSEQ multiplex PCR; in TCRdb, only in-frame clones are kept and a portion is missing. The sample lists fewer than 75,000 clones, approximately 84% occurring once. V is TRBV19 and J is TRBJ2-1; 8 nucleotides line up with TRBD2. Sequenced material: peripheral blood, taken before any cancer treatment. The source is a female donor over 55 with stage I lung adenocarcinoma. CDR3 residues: CASSPGLAAHNEQFF. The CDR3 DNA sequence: TGTGCCAGTAGTCCAGGACTAGCAGCTCACAATGAGCAGTTCTTC.